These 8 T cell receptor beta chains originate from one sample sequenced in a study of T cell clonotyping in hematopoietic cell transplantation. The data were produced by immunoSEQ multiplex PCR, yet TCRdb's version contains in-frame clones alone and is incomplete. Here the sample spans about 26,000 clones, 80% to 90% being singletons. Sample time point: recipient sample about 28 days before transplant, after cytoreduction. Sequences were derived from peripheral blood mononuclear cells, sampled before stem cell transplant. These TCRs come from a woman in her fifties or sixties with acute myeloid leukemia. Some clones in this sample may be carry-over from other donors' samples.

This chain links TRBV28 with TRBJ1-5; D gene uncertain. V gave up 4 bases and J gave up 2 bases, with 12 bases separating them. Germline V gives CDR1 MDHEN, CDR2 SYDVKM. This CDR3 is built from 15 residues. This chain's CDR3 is CASSSLAKGNQPQHF. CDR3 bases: TGTGCCAGCAGTTCGTTGGCCAAAGGCAATCAGCCCCAGCATTTT.

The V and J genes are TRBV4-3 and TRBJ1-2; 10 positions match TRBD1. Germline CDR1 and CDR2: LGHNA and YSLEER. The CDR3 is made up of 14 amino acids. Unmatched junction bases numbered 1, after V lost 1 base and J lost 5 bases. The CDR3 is CASSQVDRGYGYTF. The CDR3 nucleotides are TGCGCCAGCAGCCAAGTGGACAGGGGGTATGGCTACACCTTC.

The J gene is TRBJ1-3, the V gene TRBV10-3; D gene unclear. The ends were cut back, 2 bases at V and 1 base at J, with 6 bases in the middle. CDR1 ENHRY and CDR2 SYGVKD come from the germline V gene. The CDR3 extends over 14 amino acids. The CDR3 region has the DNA TGTGCCATCAGTGAGAGTTTATCTGGAAACACCATATATTTT. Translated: CAISESLSGNTIYF.

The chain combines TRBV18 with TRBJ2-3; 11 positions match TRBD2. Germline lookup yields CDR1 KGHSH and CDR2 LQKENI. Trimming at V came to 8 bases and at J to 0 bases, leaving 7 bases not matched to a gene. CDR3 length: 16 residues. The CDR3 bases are TGTGCCAGCAGATCTAGCGGGGGGACTAGCACAGATACGCAGTATTTT. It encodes CASRSSGGTSTDTQYF.

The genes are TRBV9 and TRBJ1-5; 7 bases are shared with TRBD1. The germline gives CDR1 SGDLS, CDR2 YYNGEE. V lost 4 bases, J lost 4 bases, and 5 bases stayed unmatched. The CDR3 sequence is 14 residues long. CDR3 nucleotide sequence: TGTGCCAGCAGCCAAACAGGGGTGAATCAGCCCCAGCATTTT. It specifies CASSQTGVNQPQHF.

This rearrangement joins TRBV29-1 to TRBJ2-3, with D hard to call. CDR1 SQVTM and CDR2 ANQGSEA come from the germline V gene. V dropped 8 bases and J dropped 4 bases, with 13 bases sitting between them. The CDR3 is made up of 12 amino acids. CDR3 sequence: CSSRSSADTQYF. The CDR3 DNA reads TGCAGCTCCCGTTCCAGTGCAGATACGCAGTATTTT.

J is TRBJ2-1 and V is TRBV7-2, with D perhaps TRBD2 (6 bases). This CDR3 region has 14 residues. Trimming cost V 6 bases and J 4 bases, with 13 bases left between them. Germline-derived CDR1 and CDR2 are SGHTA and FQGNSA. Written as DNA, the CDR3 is TGTGCCAGCAGTCGGGACTCCGCTTACAATGAGCAGTTCTTC. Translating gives CASSRDSAYNEQFF.

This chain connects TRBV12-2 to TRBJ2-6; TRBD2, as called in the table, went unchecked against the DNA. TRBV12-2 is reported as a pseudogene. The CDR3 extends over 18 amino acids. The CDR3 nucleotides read TGTGCAAGTCGCAGGCTACCTACTACACAAAGTCGGGCCAACGTCCTGACTTTC. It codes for CASRRLPTTQSRANVLTF.